One and the same sample provided the 21 T cell receptor beta chains below, sequenced in a study of T cell changes during pregnancy in multiple sclerosis. The assay was immunoSEQ multiplex PCR, and TCRdb's table has in-frame clones only and misses some. This repertoire shows some 49,000 clones, approximately 90% found once; its top ten account for roughly 3%. Material: CD8+ T cells from peripheral blood mononuclear cells, obtained in the second trimester of pregnancy. The receptors originated from a female donor with multiple sclerosis, enrolled in a pregnancy study.

This chain joins TRBV5-6 and TRBJ2-1; D is undetermined. This CDR3 contains 12 residues. Between the trimmed V and J ends, which lost 0 bases and 5 bases, there was a span of 3 bases. Germline CDR1 and CDR2: SGHDT and YYEEEE. This chain's CDR3 is CASSLGNNEQFF. The CDR3 DNA sequence: TGTGCCAGCAGCTTGGGTAACAATGAGCAGTTCTTC.

The chain employs TRBV27 and TRBJ2-1; 9 bases line up with TRBD2. The CDR3 is 14 residues long. V lost 10 bases, J lost 2 bases, and 6 bases stayed unmatched. Germline lookup yields CDR1 MNHEY and CDR2 SMNVEV (reference sequence). As DNA, the CDR3 is TGTGCCACCTCCGGGACTAGCCCCTACAATGAGCAGTTCTTC. This gives the protein CATSGTSPYNEQFF.

The chain recombines TRBV9 with TRBJ2-2; 9 bases fit TRBD1. The V segment lost 4 bases and the J segment 6 bases; nucleotides outside the gene matches: 19. CDR3 length: 19 residues. The germline V gene has CDR1 SGDLS and CDR2 YYNGEE. DNA of the CDR3: TGTGCCAGCAGCTCCCGGGACAGGGACGGAGGATTGGGGTCCGGGGAGCTGTTTTTT. This encodes CASSSRDRDGGLGSGELFF.

This clone was observed once. The chain links TRBV4-3 to TRBJ2-2; tentative D call: TRBD2 (5 bases). Trimming took off 2 bases at V and 4 bases at J, with 11 bases between the two ends. Per germline, CDR1 LGHNA and CDR2 YSLEER. The CDR3 is made up of 15 amino acids. CDR3 in amino acids: CASSQSGDGTGELFF. CDR3 nucleotide sequence: TGCGCCAGCAGCCAAAGCGGCGACGGCACCGGGGAGCTGTTTTTT.

The chain employs TRBV25-1 and TRBJ2-5; TRBD2 aligns across 7 bases. Germline loops: CDR1 MGHDK, CDR2 SYGVNS. The CDR3 extends over 16 amino acids. Germline trimming cut 7 bases from V and 0 bases from J; bases unmatched to any gene: 11. The CDR3 coding sequence is TGTGCCAGCACCAGGAGGGAGGGATCGTACCAAGAGACCCAGTACTTC. This gives the protein CASTRREGSYQETQYF.

The chain has TRBV10-1 and TRBJ2-3; 11 nucleotides align to TRBD1. V gave up 6 bases and J gave up 4 bases; unmatched junction bases: 6. Germline CDR1 WNHNN, CDR2 SYGVQD (reference sequence). The length of the CDR3 is 15 residues. CDR3 nucleotide sequence: TGCGCCAGCAGGGTCTGGACAGGGGGCCCAGATACGCAGTATTTT. Residues: CASRVWTGGPDTQYF.

This chain connects TRBV5-5 to TRBJ1-2, with D perhaps TRBD1 (6 bases). Per germline, CDR1 SGHKS and CDR2 YYEKEE (reference sequence). This CDR3 is 16 amino acids long. V lost 4 bases, J lost 6 bases, and 22 bases lay in between. CDR3 coding DNA: TGTGCCAGCAGCCGTACCGGGACAACCGGCGAGGATGGCTACACCTTC. Its translation is CASSRTGTTGEDGYTF. The complete variable domain, with remaining parts taken from reference TRBV5-5 and TRBJ1-2, reads DAGVTQSPTHLIKTRGQQVTLRCSPISGHKSVSWYQQVLGQGPQFIFQYYEKEERGRGNFPDRFSARQFPNYSSELNVNALLLGDSALYLCASSRTGTTGEDGYTFGSGTRLTVV.

The gene calls are TRBV7-8 and TRBJ1-1, with a tentative D call TRBD1 (6 bases). This CDR3 has 16 amino acids. Trimming took 2 bases from V and 0 from J, leaving 13 bases between them. Germline V CDR1 and CDR2: SGHVS, FQNEAQ. For the CDR3, the DNA is TGTGCCAGCAGCTTACAGGGGCAGTTAGTGAACACTGAAGCTTTCTTT. Translating gives CASSLQGQLVNTEAFF.

The chain is built from TRBV6-5 and TRBJ1-3, with D possibly being TRBD1 (5 bases). V was pared by 6 bases and J by 0 bases, with 12 bases between. The CDR3 consists of 15 residues. Germline V gene lookup returns CDR1 MNHEY and CDR2 SVGAGI. In DNA, the CDR3 is TGTGCCAGCAGCCCCTGGGGCGACTCTGGAAACACCATATATTTT. Amino acid sequence: CASSPWGDSGNTIYF.

The J gene is TRBJ2-1, the V gene TRBV5-6, with no clear D. Trimming left V 0 bases short and J 1 base short, with 11 bases between. CDR1 and CDR2 (germline): SGHDT, YYEEEE. This CDR3 has 16 amino acids. The CDR3 reads CASSLATGESYNEQFF. CDR3 coding DNA: TGTGCCAGCAGCTTGGCGACGGGTGAATCCTACAATGAGCAGTTCTTC.

The chain has TRBV9 and TRBJ2-5, with 9 bases lining up with TRBD2. V lost 4 bases to trimming and J lost 7 bases; unmatched junction nucleotides: 11. The CDR3 length is 15 residues. In germline, CDR1 is SGDLS, CDR2 YYNGEE. The CDR3 nucleotides are TGTGCCAGCAGCCAGAGCGGGGGGACCCAGGGGACCCAGTACTTC. This translates into CASSQSGGTQGTQYF.

The genes are TRBV9 and TRBJ2-5, with D perhaps matching TRBD2 (5 bases). The CDR3 consists of 14 residues. Deletions cut 0 bases from V and 4 bases from J, with 10 bases between. Per the germline V gene, CDR1 is SGDLS and CDR2 is YYNGEE. The CDR3 is CASSVERDPETQYF. The CDR3 DNA reads as TGTGCCAGCAGCGTAGAACGGGATCCAGAGACCCAGTACTTC.

This chain connects TRBV9 to TRBJ1-5, with TRBD1 matching over 9 bases. The V gene end was trimmed by 4 bases and the J gene end by 5 bases; junction bases not matched to a gene: 4. The germline CDR1 and CDR2 sequences are SGDLS and YYNGEE. CDR3 size: 14 residues. This CDR3 is CASSPDRGYQPQHF. The CDR3 bases are TGTGCCAGCAGCCCTGACAGGGGGTATCAGCCCCAGCATTTT. Full variable domain (remainder filled in from reference TRBV9 and TRBJ1-5): DSGVTQTPKHLITATGQRVTLRCSPRSGDLSVYWYQQSLDQGLQFLIQYYNGEERAKGNILERFSAQQFPDLHSELNLSSLELGDSALYFCASSPDRGYQPQHFGDGTRLSIL.

The J gene is TRBJ2-1, the V gene TRBV27, with 7 bases fitting TRBD2. V gave up 6 bases and J gave up 5 bases; unmatched junction bases: 7. The CDR3 length is 14 residues. CDR1 and CDR2 from the germline V gene are MNHEY and SMNVEV (reference sequence). The chain's CDR3 is CASSPGGRNNEQFF. CDR3 nucleotides: TGTGCCAGCAGCCCGGGGGGACGTAACAATGAGCAGTTCTTC.

This clone was observed at least ten times. This chain uses TRBV9 with TRBJ1-2; the D gene is possibly TRBD1 (6 bases). The CDR3 loop spans 15 amino acids. Deletions cut 0 bases from V and 3 bases from J, with 12 bases between. CDR1 is SGDLS and CDR2 is YYNGEE in the germline V gene. The CDR3 nucleotides are TGTGCCAGCAGCGTAGAGGGGTACAGGGACTATGGCTACACCTTC. It translates to CASSVEGYRDYGYTF.

This clone was observed a single time. The V and J genes are TRBV13 and TRBJ2-7; 8 nucleotides align to TRBD1. The CDR3 totals 15 residues. Trimming took 3 bases from V and 4 from J; bases not matched to a gene: 8. The germline V gene has CDR1 PRHDT and CDR2 FYEKMQ (reference sequence). In DNA form, the CDR3 reads TGTGCCAGCAGCTTGAGTGGGACAGGTGATTACGAGCAGTACTTC. This translates into CASSLSGTGDYEQYF.

The gene calls are TRBV9 and TRBJ2-3, with TRBD1 as a possible D gene (6 bases). CDR1 and CDR2 from the germline V gene are SGDLS and YYNGEE. V gave up 5 bases and J gave up 6 bases, with 19 bases separating them. This CDR3 spans 15 amino acids. The CDR3 here is CASREHSQGLDTQYF. Here the CDR3 DNA reads TGTGCCAGCAGGGAACACTCGCAGGGGTTGGATACGCAGTATTTT. Full variable domain (remainder filled in from reference TRBV9 and TRBJ2-3): DSGVTQTPKHLITATGQRVTLRCSPRSGDLSVYWYQQSLDQGLQFLIQYYNGEERAKGNILERFSAQQFPDLHSELNLSSLELGDSALYFCASREHSQGLDTQYFGPGTRLTVL.

The V and J genes are TRBV9 and TRBJ2-7; 8 positions agree with TRBD1. The J segment lost 2 bases and the V segment lost 4 bases, leaving 8 bases of the junction unmatched. The CDR3 has 15 residues. The germline CDR1 and CDR2 sequences are SGDLS and YYNGEE. The CDR3 region is CASSFRGRKAYEQYF. CDR3 bases: TGTGCCAGCAGCTTCAGGGGGCGAAAGGCCTACGAGCAGTACTTC.

The chain carries TRBV11-2 and TRBJ2-3; D is possibly TRBD1 (8 bases). Germline V gene data show CDR1 as SGHAT and CDR2 as FQNNGV. CDR3 length equals 15 residues. Trimming pared 6 bases from V and 1 base from J, leaving 14 bases between. The CDR3 nucleotides are TGTGCCAGCAGTGGGGAGGGACAGGGCACAGATACGCAGTATTTT. It is translated as CASSGEGQGTDTQYF.

This clone was found a few times. The rearrangement links TRBV27 to TRBJ1-1; 7 nucleotides agree with TRBD1. Unmatched junction bases numbered 9, after V lost 6 bases and J lost 5 bases. Looked up from germline, CDR1 is MNHEY and CDR2 is SMNVEV (reference sequence). There are 14 residues in the CDR3. The CDR3 protein is CASRPTGLGTEAFF. As DNA, the CDR3 is TGTGCCAGCAGGCCGACAGGGCTTGGGACTGAAGCTTTCTTT.

This clone was found a few times. The rearrangement uses TRBV27 and TRBJ1-1, with 9 bases identical to TRBD1. This CDR3 region has 14 residues. The germline CDR1 and CDR2 sequences are MNHEY and SMNVEV (reference sequence). V was clipped by 5 bases and J by 8 bases; unmatched bases: 9. CDR3 sequence: CASSAGTGFLEAFF. The CDR3 DNA is TGTGCCAGCAGTGCCGGGACAGGGTTTTTAGAAGCTTTCTTT.